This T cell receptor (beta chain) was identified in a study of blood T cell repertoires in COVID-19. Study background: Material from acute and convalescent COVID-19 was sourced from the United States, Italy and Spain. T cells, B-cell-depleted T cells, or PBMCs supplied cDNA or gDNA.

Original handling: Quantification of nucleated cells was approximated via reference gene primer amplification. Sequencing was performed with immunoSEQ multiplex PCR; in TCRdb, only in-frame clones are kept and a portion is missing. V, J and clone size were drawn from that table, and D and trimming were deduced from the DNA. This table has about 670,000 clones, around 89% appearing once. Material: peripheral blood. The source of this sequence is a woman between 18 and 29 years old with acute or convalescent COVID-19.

CDR3 loop: CASSLVGQGHGYTF. As DNA, the CDR3 is TGTGCCAGCAGCTTGGTGGGACAGGGACATGGCTACACCTTC. The chain is built from TRBV5-6 and TRBJ1-2; the match to TRBD1 covers 9 bases. Germline V CDR1 and CDR2: SGHDT, YYEEEE. CDR3 size: 14 residues. J was trimmed by 6 bases and V by 0 bases; bases with no gene match: 3.